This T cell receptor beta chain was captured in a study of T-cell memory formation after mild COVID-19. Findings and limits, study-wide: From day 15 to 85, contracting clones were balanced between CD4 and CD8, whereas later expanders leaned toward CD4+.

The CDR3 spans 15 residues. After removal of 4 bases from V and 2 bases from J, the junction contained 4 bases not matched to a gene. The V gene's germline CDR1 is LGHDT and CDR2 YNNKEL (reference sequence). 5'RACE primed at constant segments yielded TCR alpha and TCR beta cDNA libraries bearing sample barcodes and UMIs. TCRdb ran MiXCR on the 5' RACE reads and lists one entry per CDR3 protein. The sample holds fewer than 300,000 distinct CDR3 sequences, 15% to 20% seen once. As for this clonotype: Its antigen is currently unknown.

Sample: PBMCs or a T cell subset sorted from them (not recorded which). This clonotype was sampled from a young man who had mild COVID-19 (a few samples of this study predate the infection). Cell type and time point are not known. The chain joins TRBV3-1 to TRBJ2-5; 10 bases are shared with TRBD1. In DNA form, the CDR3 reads TGTGCCAGCAGCCCGAGGACAGGGGGACAAGAGACCCAGTACTTC. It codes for CASSPRTGGQETQYF.